These 10 T cell receptor beta chains originate from one sample sequenced in a study of blood T cell repertoires in COVID-19. Profiled with immunoSEQ multiplex PCR; TCRdb holds only in-frame clones, not every one. The data show about 270,000 clones, approximately 90% seen once. The sequencing sample was made of PBMCs or T cells enriched from blood (not recorded which). The receptor set was obtained from a man aged 40-49 years who had been exposed to COVID-19.

V gene TRBV5-4 combines with J gene TRBJ2-7; 15 bases line up with TRBD2. Germline values: CDR1 SGHNT, CDR2 YYREEE (reference sequence). V lost 4 bases and J lost 3; bases outside the gene matches: 8. The CDR3 totals 17 residues. The CDR3 reads CASSLGLAGGILYEQYF. The CDR3 region has the DNA TGTGCCAGCAGCCTTGGACTAGCGGGAGGGATACTCTACGAGCAGTACTTC.

The chain is built from TRBV5-4 and TRBJ2-7; TRBD2 matches 8 bases. This CDR3 comprises 15 residues. With V trimmed by 4 bases and J by 1 base, 7 bases remained unmatched. Germline CDR1 reads SGHNT; CDR2 reads YYREEE (reference sequence). The CDR3 DNA reads TGTGCCAGCAGCGGAGGACTAGCTCGTTCCTACGAGCAGTACTTC. Encoded protein: CASSGGLARSYEQYF.

V is TRBV14 and J is TRBJ2-3; perhaps TRBD2 as D (5 bases). The ends were cut back, 0 bases at V and 3 bases at J, with 13 bases in the middle. The CDR3 consists of 16 residues. CDR1 SGHDN and CDR2 FVKESK come from the germline V gene. The CDR3 DNA follows: TGTGCCAGCAGCCAAGAAGAAGGAGCGGTGACAGATACGCAGTATTTT. This translates into CASSQEEGAVTDTQYF.

The chain carries TRBV29-1 and TRBJ2-7; D may be TRBD1 (5 bases). V was shortened by 5 bases and J by 2 bases, with 10 bases between the two germline ends. CDR1 is SQVTM and CDR2 is ANQGSEA in the germline V gene. The CDR3 consists of 12 residues. DNA of the CDR3: TGCAGCGTTCCCGGACAAGCCTACGAGCAGTACTTC. This sequence encodes CSVPGQAYEQYF.

The chain has TRBV12-3 or TRBV12-4 and TRBJ2-1; TRBD2 matches 7 bases. With V trimmed by 5 bases and J by 8 bases, 6 bases remained unmatched. The length of the CDR3 is 13 residues. CDR3 in amino acids: CASSKVAGDEQFF. The CDR3 bases are TGTGCCAGCAGTAAGGTAGCGGGCGATGAGCAGTTCTTC.

This clone came up once. The rearrangement uses TRBV5-1 and TRBJ1-2, with a possible D match to TRBD1 (5 bases). V was shortened by 4 bases and J by 8 bases, with 18 bases between the two germline ends. CDR3 length: 14 residues. Germline CDR1 is SGHRS and CDR2 is YFSETQ. Here the CDR3 reads CASSPPAGRGGYTF. CDR3 nucleotide sequence: TGCGCCAGCAGCCCACCCGCGGGGAGGGGAGGCTACACCTTC.

To note about this clone: The sample holds other DNA sequences that translate to the same CDR3. The rearrangement uses TRBV9 and TRBJ2-7, with 7 bases lining up with TRBD2. The CDR3 has 14 residues. Per the germline V gene, CDR1 is SGDLS and CDR2 is YYNGEE. With 0 bases clipped from V and 2 bases from J, the junction kept 2 bases outside the gene matches. This CDR3 is CASSVGGGTYEQYF. The DNA for the CDR3 is TGTGCCAGCAGCGTAGGCGGGGGAACCTACGAGCAGTACTTC.

The V gene is TRBV5-1, the J gene TRBJ1-2; TRBD1 matches at 7 bases. This CDR3 has 14 amino acids. Trimming removed 1 base from V and 7 bases from J; junction bases left unmatched: 7. Germline CDR1 and CDR2: SGHRS and YFSETQ. The CDR3 protein is CASSLTGDPAGYTF. In DNA form, the CDR3 reads TGCGCCAGCAGCTTGACAGGGGATCCGGCTGGCTACACCTTC.

A single count supports this clone. The CDR3 region is CASSYSGTFEQYF. The CDR3 DNA is TGTGCCAGCAGTTACTCCGGGACATTCGAGCAGTACTTC. The V call is TRBV28, the J call TRBJ2-7; TRBD1 is a possible D gene (6 bases). The germline V and J ends were trimmed by 4 bases and 6 bases, with 13 bases remaining between them. Looked up from germline, CDR1 is MDHEN and CDR2 is SYDVKM. There are 13 residues in the CDR3.

This clone was detected only a few times. The chain combines TRBV29-1 with TRBJ2-7, with D unclear. The CDR3 sequence is 12 residues long. The germline CDR1 and CDR2 sequences are SQVTM and ANQGSEA. Trimming stripped 4 bases from V and 3 bases from J, with 10 bases between. This CDR3 reads CSVVRHNYEQYF. CDR3 sequence (DNA): TGCAGCGTTGTAAGACATAACTACGAGCAGTACTTC.